These 28 T cell receptor beta chains were sequenced from one sample in a study of technical replicates of blood from several donors listed by TCRdb under 2017. The library was made by the immunoSEQ multiplex PCR assay. TCRdb took over this immuneACCESS table, retaining in-frame rearrangements with V and J assigned. Such tables are incomplete; in checked studies, under half of the missing clones stem from an unresolved V gene, and the remainder is unexplained. Across this sample there are about 90,000 clones, with approximately 90% seen only once. The ten largest clones add up to 0.2% to 0.3% of the sample. Input material: T cells isolated from PBMCs. The receptor source for this set is a human donor in good health.

V is TRBV7-8 and J is TRBJ2-5; 11 bases map to TRBD2. Germline loops: CDR1 SGHVS, CDR2 FQNEAQ. V was clipped by 4 bases and J by 4 bases; unmatched bases: 5. This CDR3 comprises 15 residues. CDR3 sequence reads: CASSSTSGGGETQYF. CDR3 coding DNA: TGTGCCAGCAGCTCTACTAGCGGGGGCGGAGAGACCCAGTACTTC.

V is TRBV7-3 and J is TRBJ2-7, with 11 bases that match TRBD1. With 0 bases clipped from V and 4 bases from J, the junction kept 5 bases outside the gene matches. Germline CDR1 SGHTA, CDR2 FQGTGA. The CDR3 contains 16 residues. CDR3 sequence: CASSLTGTGGGYEQYF. CDR3 bases: TGTGCCAGCAGCTTAACTGGGACAGGGGGAGGTTACGAGCAGTACTTC.

About this clone itself: The same CDR3 can be traced to other DNA sequences in this sample. The CDR3 spells CASSITGTYEQYF. DNA for the CDR3: TGTGCCAGTAGTATAACGGGGACCTACGAGCAGTACTTC. The chain employs TRBV19 and TRBJ2-7; D perhaps matches TRBD2 (5 bases). With 2 bases removed from V and 2 bases from J, the gap between germline ends came to 7 bases. There are 13 residues in the CDR3. Germline values: CDR1 LNHDA, CDR2 SQIVND (reference sequence).

In its sample, this clone was seen a few times. The rearrangement links TRBV7-9 to TRBJ1-1; D unclear. From germline, CDR1 is SEHNR and CDR2 FQNEAQ (reference sequence). The length of the CDR3 is 15 residues. Trimming took off 3 bases at V and 0 bases at J, with 11 bases between the two ends. CDR3 residues: CASSLGRGLNTEAFF. In DNA form, the CDR3 reads TGTGCCAGCAGCTTGGGCAGAGGGCTGAACACTGAAGCTTTCTTT.

The chain has TRBV11-1 and TRBJ2-1, with TRBD2 matching over 11 bases. Germline values: CDR1 SGHAT, CDR2 FQDESV (reference sequence). V dropped 6 bases and J dropped 9; count of bases not matched to a gene: 13. The CDR3 runs 16 residues. The CDR3 nucleotides read TGTGCCAGCAGACCGTTAGCGGGGGGGCCAATGGGTGAGCAGTTCTTC. It specifies CASRPLAGGPMGEQFF.

V gene TRBV5-5 combines with J gene TRBJ1-5, with TRBD1 as a possible D gene (6 bases). CDR1 SGHKS and CDR2 YYEKEE come from the germline V gene (reference sequence). V was cut by 1 base and J by 6 bases, with 17 bases left in between. The CDR3 loop spans 16 amino acids. The CDR3 protein is CASSLTSGGLGQPQHF. CDR3 nucleotides: TGTGCCAGCAGCTTGACCAGCGGGGGGCTGGGTCAGCCCCAGCATTTT.

The genes are TRBV19 and TRBJ2-3; no definite D call. The germline V gene has CDR1 LNHDA and CDR2 SQIVND (reference sequence). This CDR3 comprises 13 residues. The V end was cut by 1 base, the J end by 3 bases, with 5 bases between. CDR3 nucleotides: TGTGCCAGTAGTATAGCTCTTACAGATACGCAGTATTTT. Its translation is CASSIALTDTQYF.

The V call is TRBV19, the J call TRBJ2-2; D may be TRBD1 (6 bases). Trimming stripped 8 bases from V and 11 bases from J, with 18 bases between. The length of the CDR3 is 13 residues. Germline V gene sequence: CDR1 LNHDA, CDR2 SQIVND (reference sequence). The CDR3 DNA follows: TGTGCCAGTCAATATTTGGGGACAAGAGAGCTGTTTTTT. Protein sequence: CASQYLGTRELFF.

This sequence joins TRBV4-1 and TRBJ2-5; tentative D call: TRBD1 (5 bases). The V end lost 0 bases, the J end lost 7 bases, and 18 bases lay between the germline ends. This CDR3 region has 16 residues. In germline, CDR1 is MGHRA, CDR2 YSYEKL. The CDR3 region has the DNA TGCGCCAGCAGCCAAGACCCCTGGGGCGGACCGGGGACCCAGTACTTC. Its translation: CASSQDPWGGPGTQYF.

V gene TRBV28 combines with J gene TRBJ1-1; D is ambiguous. The CDR3 loop spans 12 amino acids. V was shortened by 6 bases and J by 2 bases, with 7 bases between the two germline ends. Looked up from germline, CDR1 is MDHEN and CDR2 is SYDVKM. The CDR3 bases are TGTGCCAGCAGCCCCAGAAACACTGAAGCTTTCTTT. This codes for CASSPRNTEAFF.

This chain links TRBV28 with TRBJ2-7; TRBD2 might be the D (5 bases). V was cut by 2 bases and J by 3 bases, with 14 bases left in between. The CDR3 extends over 15 amino acids. CDR1 and CDR2 from the germline V gene are MDHEN and SYDVKM. The CDR3 sequence is CASSLDLAPSYEQYF. DNA of the CDR3: TGTGCCAGCAGTTTAGATTTAGCGCCAAGCTACGAGCAGTACTTC.

The gene calls are TRBV28 and TRBJ1-4; D perhaps matches TRBD1 (6 bases). With 7 bases removed from V and 8 bases from J, the gap between germline ends came to 17 bases. Germline values: CDR1 MDHEN, CDR2 SYDVKM. This CDR3 is 14 amino acids long. The CDR3, as DNA: TGTGCCAGCACTGTAGGGGGTTTACGGGAAAAACTGTTTTTT. It specifies CASTVGGLREKLFF.

This rearrangement joins TRBV9 to TRBJ2-3, with TRBD1 as a possible D gene (6 bases). The CDR3 has 16 amino acids. Germline CDR1 and CDR2: SGDLS and YYNGEE. Trimming took 3 bases from V and 5 from J, leaving 19 bases between them. CDR3 sequence (DNA): TGTGCCAGCAGCGCGCAGACAGGTAGGGTTGGAGATACGCAGTATTTT. This gives the protein CASSAQTGRVGDTQYF.

CDR3 coding DNA: TGTGCCAGCAGTGAGGTAACGGGGAGGGGCAATGAGCAGTTCTTC. Its translation: CASSEVTGRGNEQFF. The chain carries TRBV6-1 and TRBJ2-1, with 7 nucleotides matching TRBD2. Germline lookup yields CDR1 MNHNS and CDR2 SASEGT. The CDR3 extends over 15 amino acids. The trim removed 3 bases at V and 6 bases at J, leaving 8 bases unmatched.

The chain uses TRBV5-4 and TRBJ2-1; possible D gene TRBD1, 6 bases. This CDR3 is built from 15 residues. Germline CDR1 is SGHNT and CDR2 is YYREEE (reference sequence). The germline V and J ends were trimmed by 0 bases and 2 bases, with 9 bases remaining between them. The CDR3 nucleotides are TGTGCCAGCAGCTTGGGGCAGGGGCCCTACAATGAGCAGTTCTTC. Its protein product is CASSLGQGPYNEQFF.

The rearrangement joins TRBV4-2 to TRBJ2-1, with 9 bases fitting TRBD2. V lost 4 bases and J lost 7; bases outside the gene matches: 8. The CDR3 spans 15 residues. Germline V lookup: CDR1 LGHNA, CDR2 YNFKEQ. For the CDR3, the DNA is TGTGCCAGCAGCCCAGCCCTAGCGGGGAGGAATGAGCAGTTCTTC. This sequence encodes CASSPALAGRNEQFF.

This rearrangement joins TRBV27 to TRBJ2-7; 7 bases match TRBD2. The CDR3 has 14 amino acids. With 1 base clipped from V and 4 bases from J, the junction kept 4 bases outside the gene matches. CDR1 MNHEY and CDR2 SMNVEV come from the germline V gene (reference sequence). CDR3 loop: CASSLWASGYEQYF. For the CDR3, the DNA is TGTGCCAGCAGTTTATGGGCTAGCGGTTACGAGCAGTACTTC.

The J gene is TRBJ1-1, the V gene TRBV25-1, with 8 bases aligning to TRBD1. Trimming removed 7 bases from V and 1 base from J; junction bases left unmatched: 5. CDR1 and CDR2 from the germline V gene are MGHDK and SYGVNS. The CDR3 spans 14 residues. The DNA of the CDR3 is TGTGCCAGCACCACCGGGACAGGGAACACTGAAGCTTTCTTT. Protein product: CASTTGTGNTEAFF.

V and J are TRBV2 and TRBJ2-2; 9 bases are shared with TRBD2. Germline trimming cut 0 bases from V and 6 bases from J; bases unmatched to any gene: 2. This CDR3 is built from 15 residues. Per germline, CDR1 SNHLY and CDR2 FYNNEI. Here the CDR3 reads CASSEARGGSGELFF. In nucleotides, the CDR3 is TGTGCCAGCAGTGAAGCGCGGGGGGGCTCCGGGGAGCTGTTTTTT. Variable domain in full (rest from reference TRBV2 and TRBJ2-2): EPEVTQTPSHQVTQMGQEVILRCVPISNHLYFYWYRQILGQKVEFLVSFYNNEISEKSEIFDDQFSVERPDGSNFTLKIRSTKLEDSAMYFCASSEARGGSGELFFGEGSRLTVL.

The J gene is TRBJ2-2, the V gene TRBV5-1; the match to TRBD1 covers 7 bases. Germline V gives CDR1 SGHRS, CDR2 YFSETQ. The CDR3 length is 15 residues. Trimming at V came to 4 bases and at J to 4 bases, leaving 7 bases not matched to a gene. The CDR3 DNA follows: TGCGCCAGCAGCCTTGGACAGGACCTCACCGGGGAGCTGTTTTTT. As protein: CASSLGQDLTGELFF.

This chain connects TRBV7-9 to TRBJ2-1; 7 positions match TRBD2. The CDR3 runs 16 residues. Germline values: CDR1 SEHNR, CDR2 FQNEAQ (reference sequence). The V and J ends lost 5 bases and 4 bases, in that order; junction bases with no gene match: 11. The CDR3 coding sequence is TGTGCCAGCAGCCCGTTAAGATTCGGGAGGTACAATGAGCAGTTCTTC. This encodes CASSPLRFGRYNEQFF. Filled out from reference TRBV7-9 and TRBJ2-1, the complete variable domain reads DTGVSQNPRHKITKRGQNVTFRCDPISEHNRLYWYRQTLGQGPEFLTYFQNEAQLEKSRLLSDRFSAERPKGSFSTLEIQRTEQGDSAMYLCASSPLRFGRYNEQFFGPGTRLTVL.

This sequence joins TRBV5-1 and TRBJ2-7, with a weak D call TRBD2 (6 bases). CDR3 length: 15 residues. CDR1 SGHRS and CDR2 YFSETQ come from the germline V gene. Trimming removed 1 base from V and 2 bases from J, with 13 bases in between. CDR3 sequence reads: CASSLSSGSTYEQYF. CDR3 bases: TGCGCCAGCAGCTTGTCAAGCGGGTCGACCTACGAGCAGTACTTC.

V usage is TRBV11-1 and J usage is TRBJ2-2; D may be TRBD2 (5 bases). The CDR3 spans 14 residues. Trimming stripped 1 base from V and 6 bases from J, with 9 bases between. Germline lookup yields CDR1 SGHAT and CDR2 FQDESV (reference sequence). The CDR3 loop is CASSLVMGAGELFF. CDR3 in DNA: TGTGCCAGCAGCTTAGTGATGGGAGCCGGGGAGCTGTTTTTT.

In DNA form, the CDR3 reads TGTGCCAGCAGCCCACTCGCCGGGACTAGCACAGATACGCAGTATTTT. Translation gives CASSPLAGTSTDTQYF. The V gene is TRBV4-2, the J gene TRBJ2-3, with D possibly matching TRBD2 (6 bases). Looked up from germline, CDR1 is LGHNA and CDR2 is YNFKEQ. There are 16 residues in the CDR3. The V end was cut by 4 bases, the J end by 0 bases, with 14 bases between.

The chain joins TRBV28 to TRBJ1-2, with D unresolved. Germline V gene data show CDR1 as MDHEN and CDR2 as SYDVKM. The CDR3 loop spans 12 amino acids. V was clipped by 3 bases and J by 6 bases, with 8 bases between them. As DNA, the CDR3 is TGTGCCAGCAGTTTTAACATAAATGGCTACACCTTC. It specifies CASSFNINGYTF.

The rearrangement joins TRBV5-4 to TRBJ2-3, with 8 bases identical to TRBD1. Germline assignment: CDR1 SGHNT and CDR2 YYREEE (reference sequence). CDR3 size: 20 residues. V lost 0 bases, J lost 1 base, and 16 bases stayed unmatched. The CDR3 sequence is CASSLGGQGAKRLGTDTQYF. CDR3 DNA sequence: TGTGCCAGCAGCTTGGGGGGGCAGGGGGCGAAGCGCTTGGGCACAGATACGCAGTATTTT. Full variable domain (remainder filled in from reference TRBV5-4 and TRBJ2-3): ETGVTQSPTHLIKTRGQQVTLRCSSQSGHNTVSWYQQALGQGPQFIFQYYREEENGRGNFPPRFSGLQFPNYSSELNVNALELDDSALYLCASSLGGQGAKRLGTDTQYFGPGTRLTVL.

This clone appeared a single time. The genes are TRBV10-1 and TRBJ2-7; TRBD1 aligns across 9 bases. From germline, CDR1 is WNHNN and CDR2 SYGVQD (reference sequence). Trimming took 3 bases from V and 3 from J; bases not matched to a gene: 6. The CDR3 is 15 residues long. This CDR3 is CASSEGGTGIYEQYF. The DNA of the CDR3 is TGCGCCAGCAGTGAAGGAGGGACAGGGATCTACGAGCAGTACTTC.

This chain links TRBV5-5 with TRBJ1-2; 8 bases line up with TRBD1. From germline, CDR1 is SGHKS and CDR2 YYEKEE (reference sequence). V was clipped by 4 bases and J by 0 bases; unmatched bases: 8. The CDR3 is 16 residues long. CDR3 region: CASSIGTGRANYGYTF. The CDR3 DNA follows: TGTGCCAGCAGCATCGGGACAGGACGAGCTAACTATGGCTACACCTTC.